This T cell receptor (beta chain) derives from a study of beta chain features in type 1 diabetes. The germline CDR1 and CDR2 sequences are SGHRS and YFSETQ. The length of the CDR3 is 15 residues. The V gene end was trimmed by 4 bases and the J gene end by 4 bases; junction bases not matched to a gene: 9. Isolated RNA was reverse transcribed in full, so expressed TCRB transcripts were sequenced. Assay used: immunoSEQ multiplex PCR; TCRdb lists only in-frame clones, some missing. Of hundreds of thousands of clones in the sample, under 8.5% are singletons; the top ten hold less than 0.5%. This clone was counted only a few times.

Sequencing used central memory CD4+ T cells from blood. This TCR was sampled from a woman between 18 and 30 years old in good health. The V call is TRBV5-1, the J call TRBJ2-7; 9 bases are shared with TRBD1. The CDR3 coding sequence is TGCGCCAGCAGCAGGGACAGGGCCCAGGAATACGAGCAGTACTTC. Its translation: CASSRDRAQEYEQYF.